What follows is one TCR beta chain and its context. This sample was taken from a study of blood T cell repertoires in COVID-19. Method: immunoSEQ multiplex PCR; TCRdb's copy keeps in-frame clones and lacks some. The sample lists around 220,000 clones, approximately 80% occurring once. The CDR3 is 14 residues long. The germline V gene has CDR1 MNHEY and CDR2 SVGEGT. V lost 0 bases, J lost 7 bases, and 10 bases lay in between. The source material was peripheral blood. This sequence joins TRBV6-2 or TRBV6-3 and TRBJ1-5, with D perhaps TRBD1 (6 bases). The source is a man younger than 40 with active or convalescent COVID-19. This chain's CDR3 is CASSYSGGGQPQHF. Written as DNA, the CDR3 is TGTGCCAGCAGTTACTCTGGGGGCGGACAGCCCCAGCATTTT.